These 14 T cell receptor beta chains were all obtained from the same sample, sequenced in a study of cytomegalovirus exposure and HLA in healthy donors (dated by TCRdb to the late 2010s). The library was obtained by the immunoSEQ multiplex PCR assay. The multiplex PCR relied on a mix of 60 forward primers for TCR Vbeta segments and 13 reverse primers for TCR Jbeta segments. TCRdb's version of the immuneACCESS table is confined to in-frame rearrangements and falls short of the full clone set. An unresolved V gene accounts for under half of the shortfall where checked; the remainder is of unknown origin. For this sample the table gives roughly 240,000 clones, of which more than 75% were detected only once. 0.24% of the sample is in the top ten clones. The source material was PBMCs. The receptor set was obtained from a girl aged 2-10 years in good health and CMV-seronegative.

The chain's CDR3 is CASSSGLAENYNEQFF. CDR3 coding DNA: TGTGCCAGCAGTAGTGGACTAGCGGAAAACTACAATGAGCAGTTCTTC. The V and J genes are TRBV5-4 and TRBJ2-1; 10 nucleotides agree with TRBD2. CDR3 length equals 16 residues. Trimming removed 5 bases from V and 3 bases from J; junction bases left unmatched: 8. Germline V lookup: CDR1 SGHNT, CDR2 YYREEE (reference sequence).

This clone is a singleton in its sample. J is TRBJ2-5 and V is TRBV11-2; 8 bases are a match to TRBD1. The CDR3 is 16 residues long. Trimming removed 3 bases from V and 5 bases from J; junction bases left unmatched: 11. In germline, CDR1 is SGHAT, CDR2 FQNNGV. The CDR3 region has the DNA TGTGCCAGCAGCTTCGCCTCAGTGACAGGGGTGGAGACCCAGTACTTC. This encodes CASSFASVTGVETQYF.

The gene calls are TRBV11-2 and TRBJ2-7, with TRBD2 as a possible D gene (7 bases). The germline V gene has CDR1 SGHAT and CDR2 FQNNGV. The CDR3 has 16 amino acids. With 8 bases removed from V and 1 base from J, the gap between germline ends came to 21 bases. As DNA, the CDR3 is TGTGCCAGCGGTCGTGGGAGGGGGGGGAGTTCCTACGAGCAGTACTTC. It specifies CASGRGRGGSSYEQYF.

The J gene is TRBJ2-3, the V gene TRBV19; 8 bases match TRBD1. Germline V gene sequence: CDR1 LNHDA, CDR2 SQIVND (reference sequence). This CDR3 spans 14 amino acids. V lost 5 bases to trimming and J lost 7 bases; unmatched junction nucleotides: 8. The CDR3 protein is CASSPTGAQNTQYF. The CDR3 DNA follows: TGTGCCAGTAGTCCGACAGGGGCGCAAAATACGCAGTATTTT.

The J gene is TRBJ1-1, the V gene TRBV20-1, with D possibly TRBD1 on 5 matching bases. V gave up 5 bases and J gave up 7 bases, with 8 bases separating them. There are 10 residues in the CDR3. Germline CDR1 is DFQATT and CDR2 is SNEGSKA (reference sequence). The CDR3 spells CSARGGEAFF. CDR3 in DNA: TGCAGTGCTCGCGGGGGTGAAGCTTTCTTT.

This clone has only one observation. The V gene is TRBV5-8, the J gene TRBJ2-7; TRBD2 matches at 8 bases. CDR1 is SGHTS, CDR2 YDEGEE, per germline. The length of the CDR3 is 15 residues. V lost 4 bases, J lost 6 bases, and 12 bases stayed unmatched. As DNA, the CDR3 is TGTGCCAGCAGCATAGGACCGGGACTAGGAGGCGAGCAGTACTTC. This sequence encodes CASSIGPGLGGEQYF.

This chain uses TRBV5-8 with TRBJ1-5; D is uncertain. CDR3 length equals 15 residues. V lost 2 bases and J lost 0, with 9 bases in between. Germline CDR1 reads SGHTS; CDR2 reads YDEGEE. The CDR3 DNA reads TGTGCCAGCAGCTTTGGAACTAATAGCAATCAGCCCCAGCATTTT. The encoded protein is CASSFGTNSNQPQHF.

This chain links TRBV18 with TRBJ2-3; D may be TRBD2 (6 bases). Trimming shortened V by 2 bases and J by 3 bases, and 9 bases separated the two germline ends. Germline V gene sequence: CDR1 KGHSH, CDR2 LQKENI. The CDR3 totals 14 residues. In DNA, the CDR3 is TGTGCCAGCTCACCAGGGGGGAGTACAGATACGCAGTATTTT. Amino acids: CASSPGGSTDTQYF.

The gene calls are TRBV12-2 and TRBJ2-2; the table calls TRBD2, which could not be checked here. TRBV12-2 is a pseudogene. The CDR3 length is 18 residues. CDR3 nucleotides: TGTGCAAGTCGCTTAGAAGGGTTCGGGCTAGCCGGAACCGGGGAGCTGTTTTTT. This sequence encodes CASRLEGFGLAGTGELFF.

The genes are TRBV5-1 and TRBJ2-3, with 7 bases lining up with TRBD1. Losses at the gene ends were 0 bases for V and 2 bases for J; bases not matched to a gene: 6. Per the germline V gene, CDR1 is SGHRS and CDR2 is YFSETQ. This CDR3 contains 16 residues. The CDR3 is CASSLGTGPYTDTQYF. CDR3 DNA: TGCGCCAGCAGCTTGGGGACAGGTCCTTACACAGATACGCAGTATTTT.

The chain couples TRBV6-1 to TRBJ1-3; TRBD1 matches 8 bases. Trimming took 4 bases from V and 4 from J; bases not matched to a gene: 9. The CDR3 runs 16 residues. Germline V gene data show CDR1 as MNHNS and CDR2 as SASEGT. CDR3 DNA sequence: TGTGCCAGCAGTGGATTAAGACAGGGGATAGGAAACACCATATATTTT. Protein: CASSGLRQGIGNTIYF.

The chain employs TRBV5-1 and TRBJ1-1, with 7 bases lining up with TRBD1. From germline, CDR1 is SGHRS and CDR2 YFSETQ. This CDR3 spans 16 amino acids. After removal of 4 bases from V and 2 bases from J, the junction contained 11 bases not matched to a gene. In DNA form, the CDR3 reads TGCGCCAGCAGCCCCGGACAGGCAATTACCAACACTGAAGCTTTCTTT. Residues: CASSPGQAITNTEAFF.

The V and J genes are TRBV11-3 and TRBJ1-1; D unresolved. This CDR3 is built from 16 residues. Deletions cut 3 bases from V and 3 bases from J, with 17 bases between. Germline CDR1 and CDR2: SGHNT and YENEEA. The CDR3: CASSFTLPARDTEAFF. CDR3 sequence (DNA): TGTGCCAGCAGCTTCACTCTCCCCGCCCGGGACACTGAAGCTTTCTTT. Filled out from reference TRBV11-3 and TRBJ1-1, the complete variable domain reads EAGVVQSPRYKIIEKKQPVAFWCNPISGHNTLYWYLQNLGQGPELLIRYENEEAVDDSQLPKDRFSAERLKGVDSTLKIQPAELGDSAVYLCASSFTLPARDTEAFFGQGTRLTVV.

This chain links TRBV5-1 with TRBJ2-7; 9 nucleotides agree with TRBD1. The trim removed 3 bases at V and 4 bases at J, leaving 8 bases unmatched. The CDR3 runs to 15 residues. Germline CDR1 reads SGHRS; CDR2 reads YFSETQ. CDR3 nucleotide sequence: TGCGCCAGCAGCTCTCGAACAGGGGGCCCGTACGAGCAGTACTTC. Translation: CASSSRTGGPYEQYF. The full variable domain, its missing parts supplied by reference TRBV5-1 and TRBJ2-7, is KAGVTQTPRYLIKTRGQQVTLSCSPISGHRSVSWYQQTPGQGLQFLFEYFSETQRNKGNFPGRFSGRQFSNSRSEMNVSTLELGDSALYLCASSSRTGGPYEQYFGPGTRLTVT.